This TCR beta chain was identified in a study of a mutant IDH1 vaccine in newly diagnosed glioma. Turning to the study itself: Vaccination followed radiotherapy alone by 4-6 weeks, or accompanied temozolomide cycles. Treated patients showed a male proportion of approximately 60%, a female proportion of around 40%, and a mean age of approximately 40 years. Study observations and caveats: No link was apparently found between pseudoprogression and changes in top peripheral T cell clonotypes.

TCRdb keeps only in-frame clones here, not all; method: immunoSEQ multiplex PCR. The table lists 30,000 or so clones, about 86% of them singletons. A remark on this clone: The antigen is not known.

Germline V gene sequence: CDR1 SGHVS, CDR2 FNYEAQ. Trimming shortened V by 1 base and J by 3 bases, and 8 bases separated the two germline ends. The CDR3 contains 14 residues. Specified time point: week 47, end of study. A single vaccine dose contained 300 ug of mutant IDH1 20-mer peptide, and topical imiquimod was used with it. The specimen was PBMCs, collected from a glioma patient whose treatment included an IDH1 peptide vaccine. The receptor was derived from a man aged 30 to 45 with glioma. The chain carries TRBV7-6 and TRBJ2-3, with D maybe TRBD2 (5 bases). CDR3 DNA: TGTGCCAGCAGCTTAGATTGGACTACAGATACGCAGTATTTT. As protein: CASSLDWTTDTQYF.